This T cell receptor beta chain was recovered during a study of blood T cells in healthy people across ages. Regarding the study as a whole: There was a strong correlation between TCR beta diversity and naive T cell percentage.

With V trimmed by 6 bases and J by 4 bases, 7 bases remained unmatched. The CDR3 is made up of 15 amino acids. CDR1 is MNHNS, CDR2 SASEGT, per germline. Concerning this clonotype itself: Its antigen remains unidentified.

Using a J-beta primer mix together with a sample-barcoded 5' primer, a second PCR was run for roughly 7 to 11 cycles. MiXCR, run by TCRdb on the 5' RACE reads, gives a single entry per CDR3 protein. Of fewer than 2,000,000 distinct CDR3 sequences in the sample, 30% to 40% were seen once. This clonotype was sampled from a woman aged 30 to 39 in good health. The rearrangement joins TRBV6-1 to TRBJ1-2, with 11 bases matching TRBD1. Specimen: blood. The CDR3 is CASRPGTGGFYGYTF. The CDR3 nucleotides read TGTGCCAGCAGGCCCGGGACAGGGGGTTTCTATGGCTACACCTTC.